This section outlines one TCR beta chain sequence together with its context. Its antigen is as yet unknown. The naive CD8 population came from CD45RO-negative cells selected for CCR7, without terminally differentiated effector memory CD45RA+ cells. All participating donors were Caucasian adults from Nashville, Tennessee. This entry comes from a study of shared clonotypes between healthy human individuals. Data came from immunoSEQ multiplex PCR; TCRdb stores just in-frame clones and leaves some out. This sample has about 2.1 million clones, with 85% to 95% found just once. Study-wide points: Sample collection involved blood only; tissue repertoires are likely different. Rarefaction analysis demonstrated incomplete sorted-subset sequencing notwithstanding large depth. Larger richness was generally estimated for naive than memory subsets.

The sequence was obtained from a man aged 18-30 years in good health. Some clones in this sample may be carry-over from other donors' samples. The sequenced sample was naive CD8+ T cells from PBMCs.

CDR3 in DNA: TGTGCCAGCAGTTTTCCCGCGGGGAGACAGGGTTCAGGAAACACCATATATTTT. Its translation: CASSFPAGRQGSGNTIYF. This chain links TRBV28 with TRBJ1-3; 7 bases line up with TRBD1. J gave up 4 bases and V 3 bases, and 15 bases lay outside the gene matches. Germline V lookup: CDR1 MDHEN, CDR2 SYDVKM. This CDR3 is built from 18 residues.